These 10 T cell receptor beta chains came from one sample sequenced in a study of CD8 T cells in ankylosing spondylitis listed by TCRdb under 2017. The investigation overall reported the following: Blood from ankylosing spondylitis patients appeared to be characterized by a TCR beta motif made up of about 8 highly homologous amino acid variants.

Libraries were built with 5' RACE. TCRdb names Illumina HiSeq 2500 as the instrument used. TCRdb handled the public reads itself, with Q25 trimming in fastp and clone calling in MiXCR, and kept productive beta chains. All rows with the same CDR3 protein become a single entry with the most common DNA and genes. The sample records some 840,000 distinct CDR3 sequences, roughly 10% of which are singletons. The ten largest clones represent 0.45% to 0.6% of the sample. No antigen has been identified for these receptors. The sequenced sample was blood, either unsorted or a sorted T cell fraction (not recorded which). The receptors were sampled from a male donor with ankylosing spondylitis.

Only a few counts were recorded for this clonotype. V is TRBV15 and J is TRBJ2-4, with 8 bases lining up with TRBD2. V trimming: 5 bases; J trimming: 0 bases; junction bases outside the gene matches: 15. The length of the CDR3 is 19 residues. Germline V gene data show CDR1 as LNHNV and CDR2 as YYDKDF (reference sequence). The CDR3 coding sequence is TGTGCCACCAGCCGGACTAGCCCCCGGGACTCCTTAGCCAAAAACATTCAGTACTTC. Protein: CATSRTSPRDSLAKNIQYF. Supplemented by reference TRBV15 and TRBJ2-4, the full variable domain reads DAMVIQNPRYQVTQFGKPVTLSCSQTLNHNVMYWYQQKSSQAPKLLFHYYDKDFNNEADTPDNFQSRRPNTSFCFLDIRSPGLGDTAMYLCATSRTSPRDSLAKNIQYFGAGTRLSVL.

This CDR3 reads CASSLVFMVSGANVLTF. The CDR3 nucleotides read TGTGCCAGCAGCTTGGTATTTATGGTCTCCGGGGCCAACGTCCTGACTTTC. The rearrangement uses TRBV5-5 and TRBJ2-6; the D is unclear. V lost 0 bases and J 4 bases, leaving 14 bases between the germline ends. Germline loops: CDR1 SGHKS, CDR2 YYEKEE (reference sequence). The length of the CDR3 is 17 residues.

The J gene is TRBJ1-1, the V gene TRBV19; no reliable D call. Germline loops: CDR1 LNHDA, CDR2 SQIVND (reference sequence). With 0 bases removed from V and 7 bases from J, the gap between germline ends came to 9 bases. This CDR3 spans 13 amino acids. The CDR3 nucleotides are TGTGCCAGTAGTATAGATGGAGATATTGAAGCTTTCTTT. Translation: CASSIDGDIEAFF.

The table lists this clonotype with a few counts. The V gene is TRBV20-1, the J gene TRBJ1-1, with D unresolved. Looked up from germline, CDR1 is DFQATT and CDR2 is SNEGSKA (reference sequence). V was clipped by 3 bases and J by 10 bases, with 6 bases between them. This CDR3 has 9 amino acids. The CDR3 DNA follows: TGCAGTGCTAGGGACCCAGCTTTCTTT. This translates into CSARDPAFF.

Many counts were recorded for this clonotype. This chain uses TRBV20-1 with TRBJ2-5, with unresolved D. CDR1 DFQATT and CDR2 SNEGSKA come from the germline V gene (reference sequence). The CDR3 extends over 12 amino acids. V gave up 6 bases and J gave up 2 bases, with 10 bases separating them. This chain's CDR3 is CSAARSQETQYF. CDR3 coding DNA: TGCAGTGCGGCTCGGAGTCAAGAGACCCAGTACTTC.

The sample holds a few counts of this clonotype. CDR3 sequence (DNA): TGTGCCAGCAGCGTCTCCGGGGAGAGCCGTGGCTACACCTTC. It yields the protein CASSVSGESRGYTF. The chain couples TRBV9 to TRBJ1-2; no clear D. Looked up from germline, CDR1 is SGDLS and CDR2 is YYNGEE. The CDR3 totals 14 residues. V gave up 2 bases and J gave up 7 bases, with 15 bases separating them.

This chain joins TRBV27 and TRBJ1-1; no clear D gene. Per germline, CDR1 MNHEY and CDR2 SMNVEV (reference sequence). The ends were cut back, 3 bases at V and 8 bases at J, with 19 bases in the middle. The CDR3 extends over 15 amino acids. The CDR3 loop is CASSFDVTGPEEAFF. The CDR3 bases are TGTGCCAGCAGTTTCGATGTCACCGGACCCGAGGAAGCTTTCTTT.

This clonotype was recorded a few times. This sequence joins TRBV27 and TRBJ1-4, with D perhaps TRBD1 (5 bases). This CDR3 has 15 amino acids. The V end lost 8 bases, the J end lost 2 bases, and 15 bases lay between the germline ends. Germline V lookup: CDR1 MNHEY, CDR2 SMNVEV (reference sequence). CDR3 protein: CASGSPGTTNEKLFF. The CDR3 coding sequence is TGTGCCAGCGGATCCCCCGGGACTACTAATGAAAAACTGTTTTTT.

The chain is built from TRBV7-2 and TRBJ1-4; a weak D match, TRBD1 (6 bases). V lost 3 bases and J lost 8, with 13 bases in between. This CDR3 has 14 amino acids. Germline-derived CDR1 and CDR2 are SGHTA and FQGNSA. The CDR3 loop is CASSLTGSVEKLFF. CDR3 nucleotide sequence: TGTGCCAGCAGCTTGACAGGTTCGGTCGAAAAACTGTTTTTT. Together with reference TRBV7-2 and TRBJ1-4, the CDR3 gives the full variable domain: GAGVSQSPSNKVTEKGKDVELRCDPISGHTALYWYRQSLGQGLEFLIYFQGNSAPDKSGLPSDRFSAERTGGSVSTLTIQRTQQEDSAVYLCASSLTGSVEKLFFGSGTQLSVL.

The rearrangement uses TRBV6-6 and TRBJ2-7; unclear D gene. Germline CDR1 reads MNHNY; CDR2 reads SVGAGI (reference sequence). Trimming took 0 bases from V and 0 from J, leaving 18 bases between them. The CDR3 contains 18 residues. CDR3 region: CASSYSMLGRRPSYEQYF. CDR3 sequence (DNA): TGTGCCAGCAGTTACTCGATGCTTGGGCGCCGTCCCTCCTACGAGCAGTACTTC.